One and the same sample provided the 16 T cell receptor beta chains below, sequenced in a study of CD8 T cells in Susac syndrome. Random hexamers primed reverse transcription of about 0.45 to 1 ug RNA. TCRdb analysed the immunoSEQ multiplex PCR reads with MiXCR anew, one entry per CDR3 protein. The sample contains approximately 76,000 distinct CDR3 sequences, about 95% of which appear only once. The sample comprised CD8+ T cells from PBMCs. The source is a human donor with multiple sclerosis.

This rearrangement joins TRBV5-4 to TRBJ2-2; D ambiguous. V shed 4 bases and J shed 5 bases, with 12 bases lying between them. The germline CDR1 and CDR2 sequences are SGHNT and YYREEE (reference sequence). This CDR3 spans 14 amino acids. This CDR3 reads CASSLLVETGELFF. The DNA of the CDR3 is TGTGCCAGCAGCCTGCTGGTAGAGACCGGGGAGCTGTTTTTT.

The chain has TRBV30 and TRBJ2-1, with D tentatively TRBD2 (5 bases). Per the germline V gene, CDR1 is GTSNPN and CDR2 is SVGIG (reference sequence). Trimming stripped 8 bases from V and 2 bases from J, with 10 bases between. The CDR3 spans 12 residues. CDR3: CAGTGTYNEQFF. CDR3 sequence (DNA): TGTGCCGGAACGGGGACCTACAATGAGCAGTTCTTC.

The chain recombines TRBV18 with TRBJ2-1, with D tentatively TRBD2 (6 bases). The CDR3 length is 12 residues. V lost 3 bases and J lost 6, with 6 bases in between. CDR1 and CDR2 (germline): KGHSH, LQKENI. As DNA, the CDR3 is TGTGCCAGCTCACCGGGGGGCAATGAGCAGTTCTTC. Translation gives CASSPGGNEQFF.

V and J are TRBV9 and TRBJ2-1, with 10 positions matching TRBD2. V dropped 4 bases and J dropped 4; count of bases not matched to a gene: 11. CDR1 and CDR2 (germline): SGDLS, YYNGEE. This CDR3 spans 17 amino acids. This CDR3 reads CASSHPPSSGGYNEQFF. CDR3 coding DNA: TGTGCCAGCAGCCACCCACCCTCTAGCGGGGGTTACAATGAGCAGTTCTTC.

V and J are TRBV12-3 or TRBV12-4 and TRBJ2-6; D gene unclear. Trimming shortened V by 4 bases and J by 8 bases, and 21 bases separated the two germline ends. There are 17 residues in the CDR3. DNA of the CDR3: TGTGCCAGCAGTTCACCGGGCCTGGTACGTGTGTCCAACGTCCTGACTTTC. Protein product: CASSSPGLVRVSNVLTF.

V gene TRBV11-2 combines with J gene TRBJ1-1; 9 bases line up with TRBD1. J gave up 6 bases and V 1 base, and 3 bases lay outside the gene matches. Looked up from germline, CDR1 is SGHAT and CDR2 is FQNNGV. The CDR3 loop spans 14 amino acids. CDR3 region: CASSLVGTGPEAFF. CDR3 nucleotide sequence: TGTGCCAGCAGCTTAGTAGGGACAGGGCCTGAAGCTTTCTTT.

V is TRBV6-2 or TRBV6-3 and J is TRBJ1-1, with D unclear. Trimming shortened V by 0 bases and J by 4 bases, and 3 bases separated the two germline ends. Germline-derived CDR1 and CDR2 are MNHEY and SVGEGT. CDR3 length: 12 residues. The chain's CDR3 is CASSYSVTEAFF. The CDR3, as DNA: TGTGCCAGCAGTTACTCGGTCACTGAAGCTTTCTTT.

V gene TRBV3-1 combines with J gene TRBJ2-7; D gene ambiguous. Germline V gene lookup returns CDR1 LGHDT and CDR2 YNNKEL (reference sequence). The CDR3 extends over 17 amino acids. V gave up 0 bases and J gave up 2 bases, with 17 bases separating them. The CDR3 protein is CASSQEKELTNPYEQYF. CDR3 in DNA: TGTGCCAGCAGCCAAGAAAAGGAGCTTACGAATCCCTACGAGCAGTACTTC.

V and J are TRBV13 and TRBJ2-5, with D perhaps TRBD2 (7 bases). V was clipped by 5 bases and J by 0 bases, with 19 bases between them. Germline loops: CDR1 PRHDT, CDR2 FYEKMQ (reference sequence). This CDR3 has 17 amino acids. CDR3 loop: CASSHLGTGGHQETQYF. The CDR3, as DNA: TGTGCCAGCAGCCACTTGGGAACGGGGGGCCACCAAGAGACCCAGTACTTC.

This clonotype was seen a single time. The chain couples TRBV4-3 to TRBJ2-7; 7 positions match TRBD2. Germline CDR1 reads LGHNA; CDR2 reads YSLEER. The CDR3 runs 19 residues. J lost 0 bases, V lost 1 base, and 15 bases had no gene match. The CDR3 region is CASSQGQRRGYTSSYEQYF. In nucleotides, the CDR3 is TGCGCCAGCAGCCAAGGGCAGCGGCGGGGGTACACGAGCTCCTACGAGCAGTACTTC.

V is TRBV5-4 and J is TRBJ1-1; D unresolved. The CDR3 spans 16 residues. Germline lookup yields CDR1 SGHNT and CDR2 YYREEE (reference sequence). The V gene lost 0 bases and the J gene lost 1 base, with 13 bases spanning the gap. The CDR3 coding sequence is TGTGCCAGCAGCTTGGCTGGGGTTGGAAAGAACACTGAAGCTTTCTTT. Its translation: CASSLAGVGKNTEAFF.

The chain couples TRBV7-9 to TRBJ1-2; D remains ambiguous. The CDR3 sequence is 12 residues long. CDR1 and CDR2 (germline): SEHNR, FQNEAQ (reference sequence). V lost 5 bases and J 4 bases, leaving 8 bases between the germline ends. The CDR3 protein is CASSHGSYGYTF. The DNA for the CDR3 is TGTGCCAGCAGCCACGGATCCTATGGCTACACCTTC.

The CDR3 loop is CSARVSRAFGGEQYF. The CDR3 bases are TGCAGTGCTAGAGTCTCGAGGGCTTTTGGGGGCGAGCAGTACTTC. This chain links TRBV20-1 with TRBJ2-7; D may be TRBD1 or TRBD2 (5 bases each). The V gene's germline CDR1 is DFQATT and CDR2 SNEGSKA (reference sequence). The CDR3 length is 15 residues. Trimming removed 1 base from V and 6 bases from J, with 19 bases in between.

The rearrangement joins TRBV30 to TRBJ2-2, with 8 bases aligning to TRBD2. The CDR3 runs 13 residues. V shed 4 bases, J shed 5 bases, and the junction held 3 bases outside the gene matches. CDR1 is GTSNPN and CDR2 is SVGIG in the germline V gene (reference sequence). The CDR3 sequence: CAWNGGATGELFF. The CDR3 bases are TGTGCCTGGAACGGGGGGGCAACCGGGGAGCTGTTTTTT.

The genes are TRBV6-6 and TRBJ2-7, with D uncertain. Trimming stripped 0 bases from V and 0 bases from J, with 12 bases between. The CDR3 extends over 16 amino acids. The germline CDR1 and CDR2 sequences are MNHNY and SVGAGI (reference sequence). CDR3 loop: CASSYSTTLSSYEQYF. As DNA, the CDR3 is TGTGCCAGCAGTTACTCGACGACTTTGAGCTCCTACGAGCAGTACTTC.

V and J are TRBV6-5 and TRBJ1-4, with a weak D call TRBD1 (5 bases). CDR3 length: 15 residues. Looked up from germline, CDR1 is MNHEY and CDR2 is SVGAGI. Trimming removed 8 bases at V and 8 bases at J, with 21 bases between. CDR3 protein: CASGRGAELSEKLFF. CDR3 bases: TGTGCCAGCGGTAGAGGGGCGGAGTTGAGCGAAAAACTGTTTTTT.